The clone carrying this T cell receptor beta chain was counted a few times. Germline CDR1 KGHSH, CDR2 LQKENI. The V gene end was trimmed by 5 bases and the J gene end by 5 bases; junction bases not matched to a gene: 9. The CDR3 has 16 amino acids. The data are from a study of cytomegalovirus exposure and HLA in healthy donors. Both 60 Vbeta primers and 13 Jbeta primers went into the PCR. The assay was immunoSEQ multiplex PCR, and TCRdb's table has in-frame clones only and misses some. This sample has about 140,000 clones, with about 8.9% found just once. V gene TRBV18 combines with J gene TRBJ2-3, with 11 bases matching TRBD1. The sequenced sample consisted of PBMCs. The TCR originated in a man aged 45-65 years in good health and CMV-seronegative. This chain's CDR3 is CASSTRTGGKLDTQYF. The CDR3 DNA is TGTGCCAGCTCAACACGGACAGGGGGCAAGTTAGATACGCAGTATTTT.